This T cell receptor beta chain was retrieved from a study of shared T cell receptors in the human thymus. This clone was picked up a small number of times. Profiling relied on immunoSEQ multiplex PCR, and the TCRdb table lists in-frame clones only, not all of them. The sample shows about 730,000 clones, around 85% of them seen only once. CDR1 SEHNR and CDR2 FQNEAQ come from the germline V gene (reference sequence). V shed 5 bases and J shed 1 base, with 21 bases lying between them. This CDR3 is 17 amino acids long. These records were also assigned to another study, of human thymus T cells. That paper states: Having corrective surgery for congenital heart defects, healthy Finnish infants were the ones who donated. Corrective heart surgery yielded resections, and these provided the thymus tissue. It looked as if thymic and blood repertoires used V and J genes in a biased way. Highly overlapping thymic repertoires among unrelated individuals were reported in related research.

The sequencing sample was made of thymocytes. The chain carries TRBV7-9 and TRBJ2-7, with a tentative D call TRBD2 (6 bases). The receptor was isolated from a girl less than two years old with a congenital heart defect. CDR3: CASSLFTAGLVSYEQYF. DNA for the CDR3: TGTGCCAGCAGCCTCTTTACCGCGGGGCTCGTATCCTACGAGCAGTACTTC.